This T cell receptor (beta chain) was recorded in a study of blood T cells in healthy people across ages. Study information: In model experiments, template switching was able to capture about one barcoded beta molecule for every two T cells that were present.

Study-wide findings and caveats: The fall in TCR beta diversity per million T cells was roughly linear with age. More naive CD4+ cells and higher diversity marked long-lived donors relative to aged donors.

A second 7 to 11 cycle PCR used barcoded and J-beta primers. Each TCR beta cDNA got a 12-nucleotide random molecular identifier. TCRdb re-called the 5' RACE reads with MiXCR, one entry per CDR3 protein. Of over 1,500,000 distinct CDR3 sequences listed, about 49% are singletons. This clonotype was detected only a few times. Its matching antigen is unknown. Germline V lookup: CDR1 LGHDT, CDR2 YNNKEL (reference sequence). The CDR3 length is 17 residues. V dropped 0 bases and J dropped 5; count of bases not matched to a gene: 10. Sequenced: blood. This TCR was sampled from a woman aged 40 to 49 in good health. V is TRBV3-1 and J is TRBJ2-7, with TRBD2 matching 10 bases. The CDR3, as DNA: TGTGCCAGCAGCCAAGAACCTTTGCTAGCGGGGGTCCACGAGCAGTACTTC. Amino acids: CASSQEPLLAGVHEQYF.